This T cell receptor (beta chain) originates from a study of cytomegalovirus exposure and HLA in healthy donors. Findings and limits, study-wide: What a later analysis reportedly showed was that an Asian-associated ancestry cluster had fewer N-insertions than the 666-donor mean.

Researchers ran the PCR with 60 Vbeta and 13 Jbeta primers. The table came from immunoSEQ multiplex PCR; TCRdb's copy has only in-frame clones and leaves some out. The sample yields about 180,000 clones, roughly 84% seen once. Trimming cost V 3 bases and J 4 bases, with 12 bases left between them. The CDR3 consists of 14 residues. The germline CDR1 and CDR2 sequences are LNHDA and SQIVND (reference sequence). Concerning this clone: Its antigen is unknown.

The sequenced sample consisted of PBMCs. The chain couples TRBV19 to TRBJ1-1; D is ambiguous. This receptor was taken from a boy between 2 and 10 years old in good health and CMV-seronegative. CDR3 region: CASSIGVGGTEAFF. The CDR3, as DNA: TGTGCCAGTAGTATCGGCGTCGGCGGCACTGAAGCTTTCTTT.